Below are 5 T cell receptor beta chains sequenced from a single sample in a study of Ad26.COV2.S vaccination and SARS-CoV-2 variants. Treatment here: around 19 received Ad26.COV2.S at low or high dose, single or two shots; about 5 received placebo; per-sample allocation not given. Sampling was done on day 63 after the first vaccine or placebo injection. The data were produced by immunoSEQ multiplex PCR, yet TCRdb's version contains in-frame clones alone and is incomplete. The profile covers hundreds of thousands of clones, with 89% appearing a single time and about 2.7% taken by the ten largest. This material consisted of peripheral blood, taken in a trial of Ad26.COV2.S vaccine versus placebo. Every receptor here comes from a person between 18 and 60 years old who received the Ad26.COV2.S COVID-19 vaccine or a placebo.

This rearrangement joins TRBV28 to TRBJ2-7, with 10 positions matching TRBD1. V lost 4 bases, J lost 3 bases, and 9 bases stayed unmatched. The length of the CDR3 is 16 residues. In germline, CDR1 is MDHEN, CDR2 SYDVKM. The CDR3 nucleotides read TGTGCCAGCAGTTCGCCCGGGACAGGGGACTTCTACGAGCAGTACTTC. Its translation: CASSSPGTGDFYEQYF.

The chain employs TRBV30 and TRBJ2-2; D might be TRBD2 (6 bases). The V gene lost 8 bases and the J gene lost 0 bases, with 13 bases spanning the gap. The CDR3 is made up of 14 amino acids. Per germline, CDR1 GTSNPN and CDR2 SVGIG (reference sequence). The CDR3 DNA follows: TGTGCCGGACGGGGAGGAACGAACACCGGGGAGCTGTTTTTT. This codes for CAGRGGTNTGELFF.

CDR3 amino acids: CASSRGTVRETQYF. The DNA of the CDR3 is TGTGCCAGCAGCCGCGGGACAGTCCGAGAGACCCAGTACTTC. V gene TRBV7-2 combines with J gene TRBJ2-5; weak D call: TRBD1 (7 bases). CDR1 is SGHTA, CDR2 FQGNSA, per germline. Between the trimmed V and J ends, which lost 5 bases and 4 bases, there was a span of 14 bases. This CDR3 comprises 14 residues.

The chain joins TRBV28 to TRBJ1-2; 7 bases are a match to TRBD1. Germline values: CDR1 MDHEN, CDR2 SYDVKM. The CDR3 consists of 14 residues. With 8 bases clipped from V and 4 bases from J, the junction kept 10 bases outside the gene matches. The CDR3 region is CASVQGSEGYGYTF. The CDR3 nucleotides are TGTGCCAGCGTACAGGGGTCGGAAGGCTATGGCTACACCTTC.

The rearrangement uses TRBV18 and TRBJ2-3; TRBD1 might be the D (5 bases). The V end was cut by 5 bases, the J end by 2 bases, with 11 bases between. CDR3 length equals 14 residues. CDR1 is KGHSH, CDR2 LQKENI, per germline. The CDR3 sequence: CASSKGVPTDTQYF. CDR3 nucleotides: TGTGCCAGCTCAAAAGGGGTACCCACAGATACGCAGTATTTT.